This T cell receptor (beta chain) stems from a study of response to subunit inactivated influenza vaccine. MiXCR, applied by TCRdb to the RT-PCR reads, yields one record per CDR3 protein. Of 800,000 to 1,000,000 distinct CDR3 sequences listed, 21% are singletons. The CDR3 spans 14 residues. Germline-derived CDR1 and CDR2 are KGHDR and SFDVKD. With 3 bases removed from V and 4 bases from J, the gap between germline ends came to 11 bases. Study-wide points: The authors put forward the suggestion that each seasonal influenza vaccination may bring in only a limited number of new T cells.

To note about this clonotype: No antigen is known for it.

The material was PBMCs from blood, obtained less than 6 days after vaccination. The chain couples TRBV24-1 to TRBJ1-2; D is ambiguous. The sequence was collected from a man aged 50-59 years who received an inactivated influenza vaccine. The CDR3 DNA is TGTGCCACCAGTGATCTCTCGATCTTCTATGGCTACACCTTC. Encoded protein: CATSDLSIFYGYTF.